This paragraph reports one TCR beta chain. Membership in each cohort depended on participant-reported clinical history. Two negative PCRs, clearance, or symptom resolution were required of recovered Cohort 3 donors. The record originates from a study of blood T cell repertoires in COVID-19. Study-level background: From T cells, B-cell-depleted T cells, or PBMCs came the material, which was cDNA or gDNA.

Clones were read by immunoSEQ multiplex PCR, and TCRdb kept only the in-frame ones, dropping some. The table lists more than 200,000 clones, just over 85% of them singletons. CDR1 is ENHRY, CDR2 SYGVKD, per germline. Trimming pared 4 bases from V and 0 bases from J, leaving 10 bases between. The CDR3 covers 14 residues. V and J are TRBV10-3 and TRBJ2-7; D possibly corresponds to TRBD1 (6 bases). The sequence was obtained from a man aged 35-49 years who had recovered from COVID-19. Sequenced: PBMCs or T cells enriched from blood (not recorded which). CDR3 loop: CAISGGQSSYEQYF. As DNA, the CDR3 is TGTGCCATCAGTGGGGGGCAGAGCTCCTACGAGCAGTACTTC.